Listed here are 23 T cell receptor beta chains from one sample, sequenced in a study of blood T cell repertoires in COVID-19. Data came from immunoSEQ multiplex PCR; TCRdb stores just in-frame clones and leaves some out. The sample consists of some 57,000 clones, 70% to 90% of them appearing once. The source material was peripheral blood. Source of these receptors: a man aged 70 or older with acute or convalescent COVID-19.

CDR3 protein: CASRSSGGNTQYF. CDR3 sequence (DNA): TGTGCCAGCAGGAGCAGCGGGGGAAATACGCAGTATTTT. The rearrangement uses TRBV27 and TRBJ2-3, with 8 bases matching TRBD2. The V gene end was trimmed by 6 bases and the J gene end by 7 bases; junction bases not matched to a gene: 6. Germline V gene data show CDR1 as MNHEY and CDR2 as SMNVEV (reference sequence). The CDR3 covers 13 residues.

This clone was picked up one time. The CDR3 DNA reads TGTGCCAGCTCACCGGGTCGCGGAGCTAACTATGGCTACACCTTC. As protein: CASSPGRGANYGYTF. V is TRBV18 and J is TRBJ1-2; D not certain. This CDR3 comprises 15 residues. Trimming took 3 bases from V and 0 from J, leaving 11 bases between them. CDR1 KGHSH and CDR2 LQKENI come from the germline V gene. The variable domain in full, with the rest retrieved from reference TRBV18 and TRBJ1-2, is NAGVMQNPRHLVRRRGQEARLRCSPMKGHSHVYWYRQLPEEGLKFMVYLQKENIIDESGMPKERFSAEFPKEGPSILRIQQVVRGDSAAYFCASSPGRGANYGYTFGSGTRLTVV.

The chain carries TRBV2 and TRBJ2-5; 9 bases agree with TRBD2. The germline CDR1 and CDR2 sequences are SNHLY and FYNNEI. The CDR3 covers 14 residues. The J segment lost 4 bases and the V segment lost 6 bases, leaving 6 bases of the junction unmatched. CDR3 coding DNA: TGTGCCAGCAGCCCCGGGACTAGCAGAGAGACCCAGTACTTC. It specifies CASSPGTSRETQYF.

The genes are TRBV28 and TRBJ1-6, with 9 bases fitting TRBD1. Germline lookup yields CDR1 MDHEN and CDR2 SYDVKM. The CDR3 runs to 15 residues. After removal of 3 bases from V and 9 bases from J, the junction contained 6 bases not matched to a gene. CDR3: CASSLDRGFSSPLHF. The CDR3 DNA sequence: TGTGCCAGCAGTTTGGACAGGGGCTTTTCTTCACCCCTCCACTTT. The complete variable domain, with remaining parts taken from reference TRBV28 and TRBJ1-6, reads DVKVTQSSRYLVKRTGEKVFLECVQDMDHENMFWYRQDPGLGLRLIYFSYDVKMKEKGDIPEGYSVSREKKERFSLILESASTNQTSMYLCASSLDRGFSSPLHFGNGTRLTVT.

The chain joins TRBV12-3 or TRBV12-4 to TRBJ1-1; D is ambiguous. The germline V and J ends were trimmed by 2 bases and 11 bases, with 12 bases remaining between them. This CDR3 is built from 12 residues. This CDR3 is CASSLWRGRAFF. The CDR3, as DNA: TGTGCCAGCAGTTTATGGCGCGGGAGGGCTTTCTTT.

The chain joins TRBV27 to TRBJ1-5, with 7 bases aligning to TRBD1. In germline, CDR1 is MNHEY, CDR2 SMNVEV (reference sequence). The CDR3 length is 17 residues. Trimming cost V 2 bases and J 0 bases; bases outside gene matches: 7. The CDR3 reads CASSLRPDRNSNQPQHF. The CDR3 DNA follows: TGTGCCAGCAGTTTACGCCCGGACAGGAATAGCAATCAGCCCCAGCATTTT.

CDR3 sequence reads: CASIYPRDSSGNTIYF. The DNA for the CDR3 is TGTGCCTCAATTTACCCCAGAGACAGCTCTGGAAACACCATATATTTT. The chain employs TRBV10-3 and TRBJ1-3; tentative D call: TRBD1 (5 bases). The CDR3 consists of 16 residues. Trimming took 11 bases from V and 0 from J, leaving 20 bases between them. In germline, CDR1 is ENHRY, CDR2 SYGVKD.

This clone has only a few counts. The chain recombines TRBV7-9 with TRBJ2-3, with TRBD2 matching 14 bases. The germline gives CDR1 SEHNR, CDR2 FQNEAQ (reference sequence). The CDR3 sequence is 17 residues long. The ends lost 5 bases at V and 3 bases at J; junction bases unmatched: 7. CDR3 protein: CASSPGTSGSGTDTQYF. The CDR3 bases are TGTGCCAGCAGCCCCGGGACTAGCGGGAGTGGTACAGATACGCAGTATTTT.

The count of this clone is one. The chain is built from TRBV27 and TRBJ2-1; D is perhaps TRBD1 (5 bases). Deletions cut 7 bases from V and 6 bases from J, with 13 bases between. Looked up from germline, CDR1 is MNHEY and CDR2 is SMNVEV (reference sequence). The CDR3 totals 13 residues. In nucleotides, the CDR3 is TGTGCCAGCAAAGTTACAGGTCCCAATGAGCAGTTCTTC. Translated: CASKVTGPNEQFF.

V and J are TRBV28 and TRBJ1-2; D perhaps matches TRBD1 (5 bases). The CDR3 is 14 amino acids. V was shortened by 6 bases and J by 8 bases, with 19 bases between the two germline ends. Germline-derived CDR1 and CDR2 are MDHEN and SYDVKM. CDR3: CASRPGGDVHGYTF. The CDR3 DNA reads TGTGCCAGCAGACCTGGGGGGGACGTACACGGCTACACCTTC.

J is TRBJ1-6 and V is TRBV7-6; no clear D. The CDR3 loop spans 15 amino acids. Germline V gene sequence: CDR1 SGHVS, CDR2 FNYEAQ. V lost 5 bases, J lost 7 bases, and 15 bases lay in between. Here the CDR3 DNA reads TGTGCCAGCAGCGACTACCCGGACCCCAATTCACCCCTCCACTTT. Protein sequence: CASSDYPDPNSPLHF.

The V gene is TRBV6-5, the J gene TRBJ1-5, with 7 bases fitting TRBD1. The CDR3 consists of 15 residues. V lost 6 bases to trimming and J lost 4 bases; unmatched junction nucleotides: 9. Germline values: CDR1 MNHEY, CDR2 SVGAGI. The DNA of the CDR3 is TGTGCCAGCAGCGCCGGGACAGCAAAGAATCAGCCCCAGCATTTT. Translated: CASSAGTAKNQPQHF.

The V call is TRBV14, the J call TRBJ1-2; D call uncertain. Trimming removed 6 bases at V and 3 bases at J, with 11 bases between. The CDR3 totals 13 residues. In germline, CDR1 is SGHDN, CDR2 FVKESK. For the CDR3, the DNA is TGTGCCAGCAGTGCTCAGTTGCACTATGGCTACACCTTC. Encoded protein: CASSAQLHYGYTF.

The sample holds one count of this clone. The chain combines TRBV29-1 with TRBJ2-1, with TRBD1 matching 8 bases. Germline V gives CDR1 SQVTM, CDR2 ANQGSEA. Trimming took 2 bases from V and 4 from J; bases not matched to a gene: 4. The CDR3 sequence is 14 residues long. The CDR3 loop reads CSVERDRTYNEQFF. The CDR3 nucleotides are TGCAGCGTTGAAAGGGACAGGACATACAATGAGCAGTTCTTC.

The chain links TRBV5-1 to TRBJ2-3; 7 bases agree with TRBD2. The V gene's germline CDR1 is SGHRS and CDR2 YFSETQ. This CDR3 comprises 17 residues. V was clipped by 4 bases and J by 1 base; unmatched bases: 12. The CDR3, as DNA: TGCGCCAGCAGCGGTGGGAGTGGCGGGAGAGGCACAGATACGCAGTATTTT. Translation: CASSGGSGGRGTDTQYF.

The rearrangement joins TRBV10-3 to TRBJ1-4, with 7 bases lining up with TRBD1. With V trimmed by 0 bases and J by 7 bases, 11 bases remained unmatched. This CDR3 is built from 17 residues. Germline CDR1 is ENHRY and CDR2 is SYGVKD. The CDR3 loop reads CAISESALVRGTEKLFF. The CDR3, as DNA: TGTGCCATCAGTGAGTCGGCCCTTGTCAGGGGGACTGAAAAACTGTTTTTT.

This chain links TRBV19 with TRBJ2-2; 11 nucleotides align to TRBD1. The CDR3 is 15 amino acids. Germline V gene lookup returns CDR1 LNHDA and CDR2 SQIVND (reference sequence). The trim removed 9 bases at V and 4 bases at J, leaving 7 bases unmatched. The CDR3 is CASSGTGGSTGELFF. The CDR3, as DNA: TGTGCCAGCAGTGGGACAGGGGGAAGCACCGGGGAGCTGTTTTTT.

The chain links TRBV7-9 to TRBJ1-4; TRBD1 might be the D (5 bases). CDR3 size: 18 residues. Germline lookup yields CDR1 SEHNR and CDR2 FQNEAQ (reference sequence). Trimming removed 3 bases from V and 0 bases from J, with 17 bases in between. The DNA of the CDR3 is TGTGCCAGCAGCTTGGGGGGTGATGGCTACTCAACTAATGAAAAACTGTTTTTT. It encodes CASSLGGDGYSTNEKLFF.

The rearrangement joins TRBV25-1 to TRBJ2-7; weak D call: TRBD1 (5 bases). Between the trimmed V and J ends, which lost 5 bases and 2 bases, there was a span of 13 bases. The germline V gene encodes CDR1 MGHDK and CDR2 SYGVNS. This CDR3 contains 14 residues. The CDR3 loop reads CASSPRTQAYEQYF. CDR3 in DNA: TGTGCCAGCAGTCCCCGGACACAGGCCTACGAGCAGTACTTC.

V usage is TRBV19 and J usage is TRBJ1-1, with D tentatively TRBD1 (5 bases). The ends were cut back, 4 bases at V and 1 base at J, with 7 bases in the middle. Germline loops: CDR1 LNHDA, CDR2 SQIVND (reference sequence). The CDR3 extends over 13 amino acids. The DNA of the CDR3 is TGTGCCAGTAGTAACACAGGGAACACTGAAGCTTTCTTT. Translation: CASSNTGNTEAFF.

V is TRBV2 and J is TRBJ2-5; 11 positions match TRBD2. V shed 4 bases and J 4 bases; nucleotides not matched to a gene: 8. The CDR3 extends over 16 amino acids. Germline CDR1 is SNHLY and CDR2 is FYNNEI. The CDR3 protein is CASSGFLAGGSETQYF. The CDR3 DNA is TGTGCCAGCAGTGGTTTTCTAGCGGGGGGTTCAGAGACCCAGTACTTC.

The V and J genes are TRBV20-1 and TRBJ1-5, with 8 bases fitting TRBD1. Germline assignment: CDR1 DFQATT and CDR2 SNEGSKA (reference sequence). The CDR3 is 16 amino acids. V was clipped by 3 bases and J by 2 bases; unmatched bases: 9. The CDR3 protein is CSASSSGQGGNQPQHF. The DNA of the CDR3 is TGCAGTGCTAGTTCCTCCGGACAGGGCGGCAATCAGCCCCAGCATTTT.

This clone was seen a handful of times. The V call is TRBV7-2, the J call TRBJ2-2; 8 bases match TRBD1. Germline loops: CDR1 SGHTA, CDR2 FQGNSA. There are 19 residues in the CDR3. The J segment lost 2 bases and the V segment lost 1 base, leaving 12 bases of the junction unmatched. As DNA, the CDR3 is TGTGCCAGCAGCTTAGTGGTGGCCCAGGGGGCTTCTAACACCGGGGAGCTGTTTTTT. Its translation is CASSLVVAQGASNTGELFF.